Below are 17 T cell receptor beta chains sequenced from a single sample in a study of blood T cell repertoires in COVID-19 (dated by TCRdb to about 2020). Libraries were constructed by the immunoSEQ multiplex PCR assay. Here the immuneACCESS table is served through TCRdb, limited to in-frame sequences with V and J called. Missing clones are a known gap in these copies; in checked studies unresolved V genes cover under half, and the rest lacks a known reason. Here the sample has 150,000 to 200,000 clones; 80% to 90% occur a single time. About 1.9% of the sample belongs to the ten largest clones. The specimen was peripheral blood. Receptor source: a young man who had recovered from COVID-19.

This sequence joins TRBV15 and TRBJ2-2, with D perhaps TRBD2 (6 bases). The V end was cut by 7 bases, the J end by 6 bases, with 12 bases between. Looked up from germline, CDR1 is LNHNV and CDR2 is YYDKDF (reference sequence). CDR3 length: 13 amino acids. The CDR3 DNA is TGTGCCACCACAGGGACGGGGGCCGGGGAGCTGTTTTTT. It codes for CATTGTGAGELFF.

This chain connects TRBV28 to TRBJ2-3, with 8 bases that match TRBD2. The germline V gene encodes CDR1 MDHEN and CDR2 SYDVKM. V shed 3 bases and J 4 bases; nucleotides not matched to a gene: 6. CDR3 length: 15 residues. The CDR3: CASSLDSGISDTQYF. DNA for the CDR3: TGTGCCAGCAGTTTGGATAGCGGGATCTCAGATACGCAGTATTTT.

The chain employs TRBV7-9 and TRBJ1-1; D is perhaps TRBD1 (5 bases). V dropped 5 bases and J dropped 1 base, with 14 bases sitting between them. The germline V gene encodes CDR1 SEHNR and CDR2 FQNEAQ (reference sequence). This CDR3 has 15 residues. Here the CDR3 reads CASSPPLGENTEAFF. In nucleotides, the CDR3 is TGTGCCAGCAGCCCCCCTTTAGGGGAGAACACTGAAGCTTTCTTT.

This clone occurred once. The gene calls are TRBV19 and TRBJ1-5; a possible D gene is TRBD1 (6 bases). Germline-derived CDR1 and CDR2 are LNHDA and SQIVND (reference sequence). The CDR3 consists of 18 residues. Trimming shortened V by 1 base and J by 4 bases, and 20 bases separated the two germline ends. CDR3 in amino acids: CASSIAGTRRGQNQPQHF. The DNA for the CDR3 is TGTGCCAGTAGTATAGCCGGAACGCGCAGGGGCCAGAATCAGCCCCAGCATTTT.

This sequence joins TRBV14 and TRBJ1-1; the D is unclear. The CDR3 is 12 amino acids. V lost 4 bases to trimming and J lost 10 bases, with 13 bases between them. The germline CDR1 and CDR2 sequences are SGHDN and FVKESK. DNA of the CDR3: TGTGCCAGCAGCCCGGGTGCAGATGTAGCTTTCTTT. Amino acid sequence: CASSPGADVAFF.

The V call is TRBV6-2 or TRBV6-3, the J call TRBJ2-3; 9 bases match TRBD1. This CDR3 has 15 residues. Trimming removed 4 bases from V and 2 bases from J; junction bases left unmatched: 4. Germline loops: CDR1 MNHEY, CDR2 SVGEGT. This CDR3 reads CASSFGQGYTDTQYF. DNA of the CDR3: TGTGCCAGCAGTTTCGGACAGGGGTACACAGATACGCAGTATTTT.

The rearrangement links TRBV2 to TRBJ1-1, with TRBD1 as a possible D gene (5 bases). The CDR3 is 14 residues long. CDR1 is SNHLY and CDR2 is FYNNEI in the germline V gene. With 4 bases removed from V and 1 base from J, the gap between germline ends came to 10 bases. In nucleotides, the CDR3 is TGTGCCAGCAGTGTGCTGGACAAGAACACTGAAGCTTTCTTT. This sequence encodes CASSVLDKNTEAFF. The entire variable domain, with the rest obtained from reference TRBV2 and TRBJ1-1, is as follows: EPEVTQTPSHQVTQMGQEVILRCVPISNHLYFYWYRQILGQKVEFLVSFYNNEISEKSEIFDDQFSVERPDGSNFTLKIRSTKLEDSAMYFCASSVLDKNTEAFFGQGTRLTVV.

The count of this clone is one. The chain uses TRBV6-5 and TRBJ2-7; 14 bases are a match to TRBD2. The CDR3 has 15 residues. J was trimmed by 5 bases and V by 7 bases; bases with no gene match: 7. From germline, CDR1 is MNHEY and CDR2 SVGAGI. CDR3 amino acids: CASNKGTSGRHEQYF. Here the CDR3 DNA reads TGTGCCAGCAACAAAGGGACTAGCGGGAGACACGAGCAGTACTTC.

The genes are TRBV15 and TRBJ2-7; D is unclear. Germline CDR1 and CDR2: LNHNV and YYDKDF (reference sequence). Trimming took 8 bases from V and 0 from J, leaving 8 bases between them. The CDR3 has 12 residues. The CDR3 sequence is CATGNLSYEQYF. The CDR3, as DNA: TGTGCCACCGGCAATCTCTCCTACGAGCAGTACTTC.

The chain couples TRBV7-9 to TRBJ1-2, with 8 bases fitting TRBD1. The ends lost 3 bases at V and 2 bases at J; junction bases unmatched: 5. The CDR3 extends over 15 amino acids. Germline-derived CDR1 and CDR2 are SEHNR and FQNEAQ (reference sequence). The CDR3 DNA reads TGTGCCAGCAGCTTTGGGGACAGGAGGAACTATGGCTACACCTTC. Encoded protein: CASSFGDRRNYGYTF.

This clone appeared a few times. V and J are TRBV5-4 and TRBJ1-2, with 10 bases matching TRBD1. The CDR3 extends over 13 amino acids. The germline V gene encodes CDR1 SGHNT and CDR2 YYREEE (reference sequence). V shed 3 bases, J shed 7 bases, and the junction held 3 bases outside the gene matches. CDR3 in DNA: TGTGCCAGCAGCTCGGGACAGGGGAGTGGCTACACCTTC. Encoded protein: CASSSGQGSGYTF. The variable domain in full, with the rest retrieved from reference TRBV5-4 and TRBJ1-2, is ETGVTQSPTHLIKTRGQQVTLRCSSQSGHNTVSWYQQALGQGPQFIFQYYREEENGRGNFPPRFSGLQFPNYSSELNVNALELDDSALYLCASSSGQGSGYTFGSGTRLTVV.

The gene calls are TRBV6-5 and TRBJ1-5, with TRBD1 matching 9 bases. The V gene end was trimmed by 4 bases and the J gene end by 7 bases; junction bases not matched to a gene: 8. This CDR3 comprises 15 residues. CDR1 and CDR2 from the germline V gene are MNHEY and SVGAGI. This CDR3 reads CASSSGQGRGQPQHF. The CDR3 DNA reads TGTGCCAGCAGTTCCGGACAGGGGAGGGGGCAGCCCCAGCATTTT.

The V call is TRBV18, the J call TRBJ2-7; TRBD1 matches at 8 bases. The CDR3 has 15 residues. Per the germline V gene, CDR1 is KGHSH and CDR2 is LQKENI. V dropped 4 bases and J dropped 5; count of bases not matched to a gene: 10. In nucleotides, the CDR3 is TGTGCCAGCTCACTCCTCGAAGGACAGGGTAACGAGCAGTACTTC. Amino acid sequence: CASSLLEGQGNEQYF.

The chain couples TRBV7-9 to TRBJ2-7; 7 bases match TRBD1. The CDR3 loop spans 17 amino acids. CDR1 and CDR2 (germline): SEHNR, FQNEAQ (reference sequence). J lost 6 bases, V lost 5 bases, and 19 bases had no gene match. The CDR3 is CASSRGLGGRIRVEQYF. CDR3 DNA sequence: TGTGCCAGCAGCCGGGGTCTAGGGGGCAGAATAAGGGTCGAGCAGTACTTC.

The rearrangement joins TRBV28 to TRBJ2-5; no definite D call. The CDR3 is 14 amino acids. In germline, CDR1 is MDHEN, CDR2 SYDVKM. The ends were cut back, 5 bases at V and 4 bases at J, with 14 bases in the middle. The CDR3 sequence is CASSGQEGIETQYF. DNA for the CDR3: TGTGCCAGCAGTGGTCAGGAAGGAATAGAGACCCAGTACTTC.

The chain joins TRBV5-1 to TRBJ1-1; D uncertain. Germline CDR1 reads SGHRS; CDR2 reads YFSETQ. This CDR3 has 16 residues. V was cut by 0 bases and J by 1 base, with 13 bases left in between. CDR3 in amino acids: CASSLAGAGKNTEAFF. CDR3 DNA: TGCGCCAGCAGCTTGGCCGGTGCGGGGAAGAACACTGAAGCTTTCTTT.

The chain joins TRBV27 to TRBJ1-2; D might be TRBD1 (5 bases). The CDR3 length is 13 residues. Deletions cut 4 bases from V and 3 bases from J, with 9 bases between. CDR1 is MNHEY and CDR2 is SMNVEV in the germline V gene (reference sequence). This CDR3 reads CASSYGGDYGYTF. CDR3 sequence (DNA): TGTGCCAGCAGTTATGGGGGGGACTATGGCTACACCTTC.